One and the same sample provided the 8 T cell receptor beta chains below, sequenced in a study of T cells in Graves' hyperthyroidism and ophthalmopathy. Template material for amplifying TCR beta CDR3 regions consisted of RNA transcripts. TCR CDR3 regions were first amplified by RT-PCR with HTBI primers. MiXCR was run by TCRdb on the multiplex PCR reads, yielding one entry per CDR3 protein. The sample lists over 350,000 distinct CDR3 sequences; around 20% were seen once. The sequenced sample consisted of blood. The receptors originated from a man between 18 and 29 years old with Graves' ophthalmopathy.

This chain connects TRBV12-3 or TRBV12-4 to TRBJ2-7; D possibly uses TRBD1 or TRBD2 (6 bases each). The CDR3 sequence is 16 residues long. V lost 4 bases and J 0 bases, leaving 16 bases between the germline ends. CDR3 in amino acids: CASSSPGDTVSYEQYF. The CDR3 DNA reads TGTGCCAGCAGTTCCCCGGGGGACACCGTCTCCTACGAGCAGTACTTC.

This clonotype occurred a few times. This chain joins TRBV18 and TRBJ2-7, with 8 bases aligning to TRBD1. This CDR3 region has 16 residues. After removal of 0 bases from V and 5 bases from J, the junction contained 9 bases not matched to a gene. Germline V gene sequence: CDR1 KGHSH, CDR2 LQKENI. For the CDR3, the DNA is TGTGCCAGCTCACCACCGGGGGCAGGGGGCTTTGACGAGCAGTACTTC. It yields the protein CASSPPGAGGFDEQYF.

In this sample, this clonotype turned up many times. V is TRBV15 and J is TRBJ2-3; 8 bases are shared with TRBD1. Trimming removed 5 bases from V and 0 bases from J; junction bases left unmatched: 4. Germline V CDR1 and CDR2: LNHNV, YYDKDF (reference sequence). The CDR3 extends over 15 amino acids. Here the CDR3 DNA reads TGTGCCACCAGCGATCGGACAGGGAGCACAGATACGCAGTATTTT. Its translation: CATSDRTGSTDTQYF.

The sample holds many counts of this clonotype. This sequence joins TRBV28 and TRBJ2-7, with D perhaps matching TRBD1 (6 bases). V was pared by 7 bases and J by 1 base, with 11 bases between. Germline CDR1 is MDHEN and CDR2 is SYDVKM. The CDR3 loop spans 13 amino acids. This CDR3 is CASTFGQSYEQYF. The CDR3 DNA sequence: TGTGCCAGCACCTTCGGACAGTCCTACGAGCAGTACTTC. The whole variable domain, filled in from reference TRBV28 and TRBJ2-7, reads DVKVTQSSRYLVKRTGEKVFLECVQDMDHENMFWYRQDPGLGLRLIYFSYDVKMKEKGDIPEGYSVSREKKERFSLILESASTNQTSMYLCASTFGQSYEQYFGPGTRLTVT.

This clonotype has at least ten counts. The V gene is TRBV11-1, the J gene TRBJ2-3; 8 bases align to TRBD2. Germline assignment: CDR1 SGHAT and CDR2 FQDESV (reference sequence). CDR3 length: 17 residues. The ends lost 1 base at V and 3 bases at J; junction bases unmatched: 9. CDR3 amino acids: CASSLGFWRGATDTQYF. The CDR3 DNA reads as TGTGCCAGCAGCTTAGGTTTTTGGCGGGGGGCAACAGATACGCAGTATTTT.

The chain links TRBV9 to TRBJ2-1; 7 bases align to TRBD2. Trimming removed 0 bases from V and 5 bases from J; junction bases left unmatched: 8. The CDR3 runs 16 residues. Germline assignment: CDR1 SGDLS and CDR2 YYNGEE. CDR3 DNA sequence: TGTGCCAGCAGCGTAGTAGCGGCGGGGGTCAACAATGAGCAGTTCTTC. It encodes CASSVVAAGVNNEQFF. The full variable domain, completed using reference TRBV9 and TRBJ2-1, is DSGVTQTPKHLITATGQRVTLRCSPRSGDLSVYWYQQSLDQGLQFLIQYYNGEERAKGNILERFSAQQFPDLHSELNLSSLELGDSALYFCASSVVAAGVNNEQFFGPGTRLTVL.

This clonotype was detected many times. This chain uses TRBV12-3 or TRBV12-4 with TRBJ1-4; a possible D gene is TRBD1 (6 bases). V gave up 6 bases and J gave up 8 bases, with 28 bases separating them. The CDR3 is 18 amino acids. The CDR3 here is CASSWRRDTGMGAEKLFF. As DNA, the CDR3 is TGTGCCAGCAGCTGGCGGAGGGACACCGGAATGGGGGCAGAAAAACTGTTTTTT.

V is TRBV20-1 and J is TRBJ1-3; the D is unclear. The V end was cut by 7 bases, the J end by 4 bases, with 11 bases between. The length of the CDR3 is 12 residues. Looked up from germline, CDR1 is DFQATT and CDR2 is SNEGSKA (reference sequence). In DNA form, the CDR3 reads TGCAGTGGGGCTGTGGCGGGAAACACCATATATTTT. It encodes CSGAVAGNTIYF.